The entry below describes one T cell receptor beta chain. Clones were read by immunoSEQ multiplex PCR, and TCRdb kept only the in-frame ones, dropping some. This repertoire shows around 40,000 clones, about 88% found once; its top ten account for about 13%. The data originate from a study of blood T cell repertoires in COVID-19. This CDR3 is built from 13 residues. The V gene lost 4 bases and the J gene lost 2 bases, with 8 bases spanning the gap. Germline V lookup: CDR1 LGHNA, CDR2 YSLEER. The chain couples TRBV4-3 to TRBJ1-2, with no clear D. Sequencing input: peripheral blood. The sequence was collected from a human donor in a cohort sampled during active COVID-19. The DNA of the CDR3 is TGCGCCAGCAGCCCTACGTTAAACTATGGCTACACCTTC. This encodes CASSPTLNYGYTF.